This TCR beta chain was documented in a study of blood T cell repertoires in COVID-19. Background on the study: Sites in the United States, Italy and Spain provided acute and convalescent COVID-19 samples.

Clones were read by immunoSEQ multiplex PCR, and TCRdb kept only the in-frame ones, dropping some. The sample consists of roughly 250,000 clones, approximately 90% of them appearing once. CDR1 GTSNPN and CDR2 SVGIG come from the germline V gene (reference sequence). The CDR3 is 14 residues long. Trimming stripped 3 bases from V and 4 bases from J, with 15 bases between. The chain carries TRBV30 and TRBJ1-1, with a possible D match to TRBD1 (5 bases). Sequencing was done on a sample of peripheral blood. The TCR comes from a woman in her 40s with acute or convalescent COVID-19. CDR3 in DNA: TGTGCCTGGAGCCCGGGACCCGGGGGCACTGAAGCTTTCTTT. Protein sequence: CAWSPGPGGTEAFF.